The 5 T cell receptor beta chains below come from one sample, sequenced in a study of blood T cell repertoires in COVID-19. Libraries were prepared by immunoSEQ multiplex PCR; TCRdb keeps only in-frame clonotypes and omits some of them. The sample holds roughly 35,000 clones, 78% seen once. Sequencing was carried out using peripheral blood. Receptors originate from a man aged 65 to 79 with acute or convalescent COVID-19.

The chain couples TRBV30 to TRBJ2-1, with 9 nucleotides matching TRBD1. Per the germline V gene, CDR1 is GTSNPN and CDR2 is SVGIG (reference sequence). The CDR3 is 10 residues long. After removal of 7 bases from V and 15 bases from J, the junction contained 7 bases not matched to a gene. The CDR3 bases are TGTGCCTACGGGACAGGGCGGTCGTTCTTC. Encoded protein: CAYGTGRSFF. The entire variable domain, with the rest obtained from reference TRBV30 and TRBJ2-1, is as follows: SQTIHQWPATLVQPVGSPLSLECTVEGTSNPNLYWYRQAAGRGLQLLFYSVGIGQISSEVPQNLSASRPQDRQFILSSKKLLLSDSGFYLCAYGTGRSFFGPGTRLTVL.

This clone was picked up one time. The chain combines TRBV4-3 with TRBJ2-7, with 10 bases aligning to TRBD2. The junction had 3 bases not matched to a gene; V was cut back by 4 bases and J by 3 bases. The CDR3 covers 14 residues. Looked up from germline, CDR1 is LGHNA and CDR2 is YSLEER. The CDR3 loop is CASSPRTSGYEQYF. The CDR3 DNA is TGCGCCAGCAGCCCCAGGACTAGCGGCTACGAGCAGTACTTC.

This sequence joins TRBV7-2 and TRBJ2-4; 8 nucleotides match TRBD2. Germline V gene data show CDR1 as SGHTA and CDR2 as FQGNSA. Trimming removed 4 bases from V and 9 bases from J; junction bases left unmatched: 8. The CDR3 is made up of 14 amino acids. This chain's CDR3 is CASSSSGTRFIQYF. In nucleotides, the CDR3 is TGTGCCAGCAGCTCCTCCGGGACTAGGTTCATTCAGTACTTC.

V and J are TRBV28 and TRBJ1-1; no definite D call. Trimming removed 5 bases at V and 6 bases at J, with 19 bases between. The CDR3 length is 15 residues. The germline V gene has CDR1 MDHEN and CDR2 SYDVKM. The CDR3 protein is CASSPPWRFEAEAFF. CDR3 coding DNA: TGTGCCAGCAGTCCCCCGTGGAGATTTGAGGCTGAAGCTTTCTTT.

This chain connects TRBV18 to TRBJ2-7; 7 nucleotides agree with TRBD1. The trim removed 5 bases at V and 6 bases at J, leaving 7 bases unmatched. This CDR3 region has 13 residues. In germline, CDR1 is KGHSH, CDR2 LQKENI. CDR3 coding DNA: TGTGCCAGCTCAGGGACAGCACCTAGCGAGCAGTACTTC. Its protein product is CASSGTAPSEQYF.